This T cell receptor (beta chain) was sequenced during a study of OX40 agonist ivuxolimab in advanced cancers. Across the whole study: Eligibility rules accepted prior anti-PD-1, anti-PD-L1 or anti-CTLA-4 therapy, and around 38% had some.

The CDR3 runs 17 residues. Germline CDR1 SGHAT, CDR2 FQNNGV. V dropped 5 bases and J dropped 6; count of bases not matched to a gene: 13. Using immunoSEQ multiplex PCR, the repertoire was profiled, and TCRdb retains in-frame clones only, with some absent. The table lists over 40,000 clones, roughly 80% of them singletons, with over 3% in the top ten. The J gene is TRBJ1-5, the V gene TRBV11-2, with 10 bases matching TRBD1. The specimen comprised CD4+ or CD8+ T cells sorted from blood, sampled in a trial of the OX40 agonist ivuxolimab. The sequence was collected from an adult with an advanced solid tumor such as melanoma, head and neck, liver or kidney cancer. The CDR3 here is CASSQSGTGDGFQPQHF. CDR3 sequence (DNA): TGTGCCAGCAGCCAAAGCGGGACAGGGGATGGTTTTCAGCCCCAGCATTTT.